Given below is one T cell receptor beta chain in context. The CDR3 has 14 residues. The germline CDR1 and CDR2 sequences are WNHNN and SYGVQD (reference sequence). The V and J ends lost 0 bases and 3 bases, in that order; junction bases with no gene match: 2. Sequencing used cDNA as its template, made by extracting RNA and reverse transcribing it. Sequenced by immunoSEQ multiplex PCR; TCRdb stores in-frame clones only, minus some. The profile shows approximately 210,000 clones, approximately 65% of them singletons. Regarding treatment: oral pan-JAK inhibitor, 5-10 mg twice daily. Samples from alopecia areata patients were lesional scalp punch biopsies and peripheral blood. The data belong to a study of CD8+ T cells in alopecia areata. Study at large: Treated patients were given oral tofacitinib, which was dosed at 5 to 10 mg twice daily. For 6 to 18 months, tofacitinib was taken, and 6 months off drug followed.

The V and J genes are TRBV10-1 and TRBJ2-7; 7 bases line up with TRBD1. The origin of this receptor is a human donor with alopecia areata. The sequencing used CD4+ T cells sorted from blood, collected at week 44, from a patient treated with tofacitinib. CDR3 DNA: TGCGCCAGCAGTGAGTCCGGGACAGTCTACGAGCAGTACTTC. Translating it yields CASSESGTVYEQYF.